Each of the 25 T cell receptor beta chains below was sequenced from the same sample in a study of T-cell memory formation after mild COVID-19. From the 5' RACE reads, TCRdb called clonotypes with MiXCR, one entry per CDR3 protein. The sample includes roughly 150,000 distinct CDR3 sequences, approximately 25% of them seen just once. Sequences were obtained from PBMCs or a T cell subset sorted from them (not recorded which). Receptor source: an adult woman who had mild COVID-19 (a few samples of this study predate the infection). Cell type and time point are not known.

This clonotype has just a few counts. The gene calls are TRBV4-1 and TRBJ2-7, with D unclear. Trimming stripped 1 base from V and 0 bases from J, with 7 bases between. Germline assignment: CDR1 MGHRA and CDR2 YSYEKL. This CDR3 has 14 amino acids. The chain's CDR3 is CASSQGHSSYEQYF. CDR3 in DNA: TGCGCCAGCAGCCAAGGGCATAGCTCCTACGAGCAGTACTTC.

This chain uses TRBV5-5 with TRBJ1-2, with D maybe TRBD1 (6 bases). V was clipped by 6 bases and J by 3 bases, with 15 bases between them. The CDR3 has 14 residues. Germline assignment: CDR1 SGHKS and CDR2 YYEKEE (reference sequence). The chain's CDR3 is CASTERGAYYGYTF. The CDR3 DNA is TGTGCCAGCACCGAGCGGGGGGCCTACTATGGCTACACCTTC.

The chain carries TRBV5-1 and TRBJ2-1; 15 positions match TRBD2. The J segment lost 9 bases and the V segment lost 4 bases, leaving 8 bases of the junction unmatched. CDR1 and CDR2 from the germline V gene are SGHRS and YFSETQ. This CDR3 contains 16 residues. The CDR3 nucleotides read TGCGCCAGCAGCCCCGGACTAGCGGGAGGGGGCGCTGAGCAGTTCTTC. This translates into CASSPGLAGGGAEQFF.

This clonotype was seen a handful of times. The chain employs TRBV29-1 and TRBJ2-3; D might be TRBD1 or TRBD2, each matching 5 bases. The CDR3 extends over 13 amino acids. Germline CDR1 SQVTM, CDR2 ANQGSEA. The germline V and J ends were trimmed by 6 bases and 4 bases, with 14 bases remaining between them. This CDR3 is CSVRDGPADTQYF. The CDR3 DNA reads as TGCAGCGTCCGGGACGGTCCGGCAGATACGCAGTATTTT.

The V and J genes are TRBV20-1 and TRBJ2-7; D may be TRBD2 (5 bases). The CDR3 runs to 13 residues. Trimming took 3 bases from V and 0 from J, leaving 9 bases between them. Germline assignment: CDR1 DFQATT and CDR2 SNEGSKA (reference sequence). The CDR3 loop is CSARDFHSYEQYF. For the CDR3, the DNA is TGCAGTGCTAGGGACTTCCACTCCTACGAGCAGTACTTC.

The genes are TRBV7-6 and TRBJ2-1; D is uncertain. The germline gives CDR1 SGHVS, CDR2 FNYEAQ. The ends were cut back, 1 base at V and 7 bases at J, with 11 bases in the middle. The CDR3 covers 14 residues. CDR3 in amino acids: CASSLGAGRNEQFF. CDR3 nucleotides: TGTGCCAGCAGCTTAGGGGCAGGTAGGAATGAGCAGTTCTTC.

The sample holds many counts of this clonotype. The chain is built from TRBV12-3 or TRBV12-4 and TRBJ1-4; 9 bases are shared with TRBD1. The CDR3 runs 19 residues. After removal of 7 bases from V and 0 bases from J, the junction contained 15 bases not matched to a gene. Written as DNA, the CDR3 is TGTGCCAGCACCCTGCGGGACAGGGTGCTGGGGTCAACTAATGAAAAACTGTTTTTT. Translated, it gives CASTLRDRVLGSTNEKLFF.

The sample holds a few counts of this clonotype. This chain joins TRBV6-5 and TRBJ1-2; possibly TRBD1 for D (5 bases). The CDR3 has 14 amino acids. Germline V lookup: CDR1 MNHEY, CDR2 SVGAGI. Trimming stripped 6 bases from V and 5 bases from J, with 16 bases between. The CDR3 DNA sequence: TGTGCCAGCAGAGAGAATTGGGGGGATTATGGCTACACCTTC. Protein product: CASRENWGDYGYTF.

This clonotype was seen more than once but under ten times. The chain couples TRBV5-6 to TRBJ2-7; D not resolved. Trimming pared 4 bases from V and 0 bases from J, leaving 14 bases between. Per germline, CDR1 SGHDT and CDR2 YYEEEE. The length of the CDR3 is 15 residues. The CDR3 sequence is CASSPTSRYSYEQYF. DNA of the CDR3: TGTGCCAGCAGCCCCACTTCCCGGTACTCCTACGAGCAGTACTTC.

The chain carries TRBV7-9 and TRBJ2-1; D remains ambiguous. Germline CDR1 SEHNR, CDR2 FQNEAQ (reference sequence). The length of the CDR3 is 17 residues. V gave up 5 bases and J gave up 0 bases, with 17 bases separating them. The CDR3 DNA is TGTGCCAGCAGCCCGATTACGGCCTCACGCTCCTACAATGAGCAGTTCTTC. Translation: CASSPITASRSYNEQFF.

There are a few counts of this clonotype. J is TRBJ2-2 and V is TRBV7-8; D is tentatively TRBD1 or TRBD2 (5 bases each). Per the germline V gene, CDR1 is SGHVS and CDR2 is FQNEAQ. The CDR3 sequence is 17 residues long. Trimming shortened V by 3 bases and J by 5 bases, and 19 bases separated the two germline ends. The chain's CDR3 is CASSLGSRAGRTGELFF. The CDR3, as DNA: TGTGCCAGCAGCTTGGGATCCAGGGCGGGTCGGACCGGGGAGCTGTTTTTT.

This chain joins TRBV12-3 or TRBV12-4 and TRBJ2-5; no clear D gene. V was trimmed by 3 bases and J by 2 bases, leaving 10 bases between them. This CDR3 spans 14 amino acids. CDR3 sequence: CASSFTGKQETQYF. CDR3 sequence (DNA): TGTGCCAGCAGTTTTACTGGGAAGCAAGAGACCCAGTACTTC.

In this sample, this clonotype turned up a few times. The genes are TRBV7-9 and TRBJ2-3; D is unclear. V shed 2 bases and J shed 2 bases, with 11 bases lying between them. The CDR3 totals 15 residues. Germline V gene sequence: CDR1 SEHNR, CDR2 FQNEAQ (reference sequence). The CDR3 nucleotides are TGTGCCAGCAGCTTATCTGAACGGACCACAGATACGCAGTATTTT. Translated: CASSLSERTTDTQYF.

This chain uses TRBV27 with TRBJ1-5, with a weak D call TRBD1 (5 bases). The CDR3 has 13 residues. Trimming shortened V by 10 bases and J by 3 bases, and 13 bases separated the two germline ends. Germline V lookup: CDR1 MNHEY, CDR2 SMNVEV (reference sequence). Written as DNA, the CDR3 is TGTGCCACCTCACAGGTTGACAATCAGCCCCAGCATTTT. This translates into CATSQVDNQPQHF.

This clonotype showed up just a few times. The chain is built from TRBV4-1 and TRBJ2-1, with 8 bases that match TRBD1. V lost 3 bases, J lost 6 bases, and 7 bases stayed unmatched. The CDR3 covers 15 residues. The germline CDR1 and CDR2 sequences are MGHRA and YSYEKL. The chain's CDR3 is CASSQMQGAVNEQFF. CDR3 nucleotides: TGCGCCAGCAGCCAGATGCAGGGGGCAGTCAATGAGCAGTTCTTC.

The chain carries TRBV5-1 and TRBJ1-2; 11 bases are shared with TRBD1. This CDR3 contains 14 residues. The V gene's germline CDR1 is SGHRS and CDR2 YFSETQ. The junction had 8 bases not matched to a gene; V was cut back by 7 bases and J by 6 bases. The CDR3 coding sequence is TGCGCCAGCGGTACGCGGACAGGGGGCGATGGCTACACCTTC. Its translation is CASGTRTGGDGYTF.

This clonotype was picked up a small number of times. This chain links TRBV4-1 with TRBJ2-3; tentative D call: TRBD2 (6 bases). V gave up 11 bases and J gave up 1 base, with 16 bases separating them. From germline, CDR1 is MGHRA and CDR2 YSYEKL. There are 14 residues in the CDR3. The CDR3 spells CAGEGGNGTDTQYF. The CDR3 nucleotides are TGCGCCGGTGAAGGAGGGAATGGCACAGATACGCAGTATTTT.

This clonotype was seen only a few times. The rearrangement joins TRBV7-3 to TRBJ2-1; maybe TRBD2 (5 bases). CDR1 is SGHTA, CDR2 FQGTGA, per germline. V was clipped by 5 bases and J by 10 bases, with 18 bases between them. The CDR3 spans 14 residues. In DNA form, the CDR3 reads TGTGCCAGCAGCCTGTCGGGCGCCTGGGAGGAGCAGTTCTTC. The encoded protein is CASSLSGAWEEQFF.

The sample holds a few counts of this clonotype. The V call is TRBV18, the J call TRBJ2-1; 7 bases map to TRBD2. Germline V gene data show CDR1 as KGHSH and CDR2 as LQKENI. Trimming cost V 0 bases and J 4 bases; bases outside gene matches: 6. The CDR3 consists of 16 residues. CDR3 region: CASSPPGGDRYNEQFF. CDR3 DNA sequence: TGTGCCAGCTCACCACCGGGGGGGGATCGGTACAATGAGCAGTTCTTC. The whole variable domain, filled in from reference TRBV18 and TRBJ2-1, reads NAGVMQNPRHLVRRRGQEARLRCSPMKGHSHVYWYRQLPEEGLKFMVYLQKENIIDESGMPKERFSAEFPKEGPSILRIQQVVRGDSAAYFCASSPPGGDRYNEQFFGPGTRLTVL.

This chain connects TRBV6-2 or TRBV6-3 to TRBJ1-5, with TRBD1 as a possible D gene (5 bases). With 2 bases removed from V and 6 bases from J, the gap between germline ends came to 17 bases. Per the germline V gene, CDR1 is MNHEY and CDR2 is SVGEGT. The CDR3 extends over 16 amino acids. CDR3 DNA: TGTGCCAGCAGTTACGCCGGCGGGCAGGGAAGTCAGCCCCAGCATTTT. It is translated as CASSYAGGQGSQPQHF.

This clonotype came up many times. The CDR3 is CASSSRTGIDTQYF. The CDR3 coding sequence is TGTGCCAGCAGCTCCCGGACAGGGATAGATACGCAGTATTTT. The chain carries TRBV11-3 and TRBJ2-3; TRBD1 agrees at 8 bases. Germline CDR1 SGHNT, CDR2 YENEEA. CDR3 length: 14 residues. V shed 4 bases, J shed 5 bases, and the junction held 5 bases outside the gene matches.

The V gene is TRBV29-1, the J gene TRBJ2-1; D is unresolved. CDR3 size: 14 residues. Trimming removed 3 bases at V and 3 bases at J, with 12 bases between. Germline CDR1 SQVTM, CDR2 ANQGSEA. The CDR3 DNA follows: TGCAGCGTTGAGCTGGCTCCTTACTACAATGAGCAGTTCTTC. Amino acids: CSVELAPYYNEQFF.

The chain combines TRBV11-2 with TRBJ2-7; 8 nucleotides align to TRBD2. The germline V gene encodes CDR1 SGHAT and CDR2 FQNNGV. Germline trimming cut 1 base from V and 1 base from J; bases unmatched to any gene: 3. The CDR3 is 15 amino acids. The CDR3 bases are TGTGCCAGCAGCTTAGGGGGACTAGGATCCTACGAGCAGTACTTC. It codes for CASSLGGLGSYEQYF.

J is TRBJ1-2 and V is TRBV20-1; a possible D gene is TRBD1 (6 bases). There are 14 residues in the CDR3. V lost 5 bases to trimming and J lost 2 bases, with 15 bases between them. CDR1 and CDR2 (germline): DFQATT, SNEGSKA (reference sequence). CDR3 DNA sequence: TGCAGTGCTGGGGTACGGGACATAAACTATGGCTACACCTTC. It yields the protein CSAGVRDINYGYTF.

This chain links TRBV6-2 or TRBV6-3 with TRBJ2-7, with no clear D. Per germline, CDR1 MNHEY and CDR2 SVGEGT. The CDR3 loop spans 15 amino acids. V shed 8 bases and J shed 1 base, with 18 bases lying between them. The CDR3 DNA reads as TGTGCCAGCTGGGGTAACCCGACACTTTCCTACGAGCAGTACTTC. Translating gives CASWGNPTLSYEQYF.